Reported below is one TCR beta chain. Ten or more counts support this clonotype. It has no known antigen specificity. Per-base qualities were not stored, and no clone one base away is much larger. Genomic DNA extracted from blood, in amounts of roughly 230-550 ng, served as the starting material for amplifying TRB repertoires. The cysteine opens and the phenylalanine closes a CDR3 of 15 amino acids. The read is trimmed to its CDR3 DNA, 45 bases read in frame from base 1. The germline V gene (reference sequence) sets CDR1 to DFQATT and CDR2 to SNEGSKA. Germline trimming amounts to 1 base on V and 8 bases on J, with 11 as the count of junction bases outside the gene matches. The entry originates in a study of T and B cells in COVID-19 patients (dated by TCRdb to 2019 to 2021). About the investigation overall: Using TRB and IGH repertoire sequencing of peripheral blood, the study characterized adaptive immunity in COVID-19 patients who had active infection or had recovered. A recovered cohort included over 15 patients who provided 20 to 25 samples, and most of these patients had mild to moderate COVID-19 treated on an outpatient basis. The recovered cohort had a median age of around 30 years, compared with 67 years in the active-infection cohort. Critical illness requiring mechanical ventilation or ECMO was present in about 65% of the 20 patients in the active-infection cohort. In the active-infection cohort, about 90% of the roughly 20 patients had comorbidities linked to unfavorable COVID-19 outcome. The repository of TCR and BCR sequences included under 70 time points from around 35 patients, and more than 8.3 million TCR sequences were analysed. Two patients belonged to both the recovered and active cohorts because samples were available from active disease and after recovery. Repertoire analyses used an age-matched reference group of approximately 42 healthy donors who were negative for COVID-19 antibodies as the comparison. As many as 9 follow-up blood samples were collected from each patient, and in some individuals these samples spanned different disease stages. Study-wide conclusions, independent of this receptor: It was stated that prospective validation of the reported TCR clusters was required before the clusters could be put to clinical use. Strongly skewed TRBV/TRBJ gene usage was reported in patients with COVID-19. Blood samples from mildly ill patients during symptoms and early samples from severe cases were scarce. Specific T cell subsets (CD4+/Treg/CD8+) and sorted SARS-CoV-2-responsive or tetramer+ T cells had not yet been sequenced, and these experiments were ongoing. The cohort was considered too small to assess HLA contributions to COVID-19 susceptibility or severity. A total of approximately 2,300 exclusive TCR clusters, including about 32 low-pGen clusters, were found in the recovered cohort. In active COVID-19, TRB repertoires were highly clonal, while at recovery, diversity and richness increased above the levels seen in healthy donors.

The sequencer was an Illumina MiSeq. Multiplex PCR with BIOMED2 TRB-A/B primer pools was used to amplify the TRB rearrangements. Two consecutive PCRs added Illumina-compatible adapters and 7-nucleotide sample barcodes to the amplicons. All library PCRs used Phusion HS II polymerase. The amplicons were purified from gel with the NucleoSpin Gel and PCR Clean-up kit, measured on Qubit, and combined at roughly 4 nM. The quality of the amplicon pool was checked on an Agilent 2100 Bioanalyzer prior to Illumina next-generation sequencing. The published analysis was carried out like this. TRB rearrangements were annotated with MiXCR 3.0.8 using the default MiXCR reference library. Non-productive reads and sequences with fewer than 2 reads were excluded, and each unique CDR3 nucleotide sequence counted as one clone. Clonality, diversity, richness and V-J gene usage were computed in R 3.5.1. GLIPH2 was used to cluster TCRs based on CDR3 similarity, and OLGA was used to calculate the generation probabilities. Only GLIPH2 clusters with at least four unique TCR clonotypes present in at least three individuals were retained. TCRdb reanalyzed the raw reads on its own, using fastp at Q25 for trimming and MiXCR for clone calling, and kept in-frame beta chains. Rows with a matching CDR3 protein are joined into one entry that keeps the most common DNA and genes. Here the V and J calls rest on TCRdb's processing, not on the authors' analysis. Recorded for this sample are some 4,100 distinct CDR3 sequences; 22% of them occurred a single time. Clones ranked in the top ten supply 24% of the sample.

The sequence links TRBV20-1 to TRBJ2-1; 7 junctional bases match TRBD2. Sequencing was done on a sample of blood. The receptor's source is a human donor with active COVID-19. CDR3 protein: CSARGRWRELYEQFF. In nucleotide form, the sequence is TGCAGTGCTAGAGGCAGATGGCGGGAGCTCTATGAGCAGTTCTTC.